This T cell receptor beta chain was sequenced for a study of T cell repertoires in cytomegalovirus infection (dated 2019 in TCRdb). Broadly, across the study: Because public TCR beta signatures pointed to carriage of CMV infection together with the matching HLA type, the HLA type of each donor mattered for the analysis.

Inclusive of the bounding cysteine and phenylalanine, the CDR3 is 16 residues long. Here the CDR3 DNA is all that survives: 48 bases in frame from base 1. Relative to germline, V is missing 4 bases and J is missing 3 bases, with 9 bases of the junction outside any gene match. Based on the germline V gene (reference sequence), the CDR1 and CDR2 sequences are SGHNT and YYREEE. TCRdb lists the instrument as Illumina HiSeq 1500. TCRdb trimmed public reads at Q25 via fastp, called clones via MiXCR and kept in-frame beta chains. Each CDR3 protein appears once, grouped with its most common genes and DNA. Within this sample are hundreds of thousands of distinct CDR3 sequences, with less than 40% of them counted one time only. Roughly 2.9% of the sample rests with the top ten. Beyond this particular receptor, the publication reports: In both this cohort and an independent cohort of 350 to 400 donors, the cumulative frequency of public TCR beta family members distinguished carriers of CMV infection plus the relevant HLA type. The ex vivo response was dominated by HLA-C-restricted CMV-specific TCR beta clonotypes, and the single most frequent clonotype in two of eight donors was supplied by these HLA-C-restricted clonotypes.

This clonotype was counted a few times. Its antigen has not been determined. No base-level quality is on record; no much larger clone is a single base apart. The clonotype originates from a human donor in good health (CMV status not recorded). Some clones in this sample may be carry-over from other donors' samples. This sequence uses TRBV5-4 and TRBJ2-2; 7 bases in the middle match TRBD2. Material: PBMCs. The CDR3 in this case is CASSLWEGSYTGELFF. The nucleotide sequence reads as follows: TGTGCCAGCAGCCTTTGGGAGGGAAGTTACACCGGGGAGCTGTTTTTT.